This T cell receptor (beta chain) emerged from a study of T cell repertoires in cytomegalovirus infection. On the study more broadly: Public TCR beta signatures marked donors with CMV infection and the matching HLA. Broader study findings: Of the TCR beta families, the public ones yielded a cumulative frequency that identified carriers of CMV plus the relevant HLA. Ex vivo, HLA-C-restricted CMV-specific TCR beta clonotypes prevailed over the rest of the response.

On this clonotype itself: The antigen remains undetermined. With a much larger clone just one base away, this may be a read error.

Using its own MiXCR run on the reads, TCRdb lists one record per CDR3 protein. The sample lists approximately 500,000 distinct CDR3 sequences; approximately 16% were seen once. The CDR3 loop spans 11 amino acids. In germline, CDR1 is LGHNT, CDR2 FRNRAP. The origin of this receptor is a human donor in good health (CMV status not recorded). Some clones in this sample may be carry-over from other donors' samples. The source material was CD8+ T cells from PBMCs. The chain combines TRBV12-5 with TRBJ2-5; D unclear. CDR3: CARGLVGTQYF. CDR3 in DNA: TGTGCTAGAGGTTTGGTAGGGACCCAGTACTTC.